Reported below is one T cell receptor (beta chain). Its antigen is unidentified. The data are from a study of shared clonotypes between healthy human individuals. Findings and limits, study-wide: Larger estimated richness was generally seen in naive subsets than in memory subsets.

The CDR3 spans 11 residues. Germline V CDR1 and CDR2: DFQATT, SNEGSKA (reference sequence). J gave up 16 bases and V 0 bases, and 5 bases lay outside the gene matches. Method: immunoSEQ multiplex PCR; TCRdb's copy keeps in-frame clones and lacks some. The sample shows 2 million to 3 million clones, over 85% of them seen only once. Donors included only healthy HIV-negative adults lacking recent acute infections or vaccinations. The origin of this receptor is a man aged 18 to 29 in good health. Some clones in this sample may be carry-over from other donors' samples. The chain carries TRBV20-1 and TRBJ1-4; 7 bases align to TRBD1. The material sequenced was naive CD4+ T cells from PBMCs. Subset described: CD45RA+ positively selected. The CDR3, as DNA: TGCAGTGCTAGAGATAGGGGGCCGGGGTTTTTT. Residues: CSARDRGPGFF.